Below, 2 T cell receptor beta chains from the same sample are listed, as sequenced in a study of control samples from healthy donors and cancer patients. Using immunoSEQ multiplex PCR, the repertoire was profiled, and TCRdb retains in-frame clones only, with some absent. The sample includes approximately 90,000 clones, about 92% of them seen just once. The sample taken for sequencing was blood. The receptors here all came from a woman in her thirties in good health.

CDR3 nucleotides: TGTGCCAGCTCACCGGGAACCCTCTTCGAGCAGTACTTC. Protein: CASSPGTLFEQYF. The rearrangement joins TRBV18 to TRBJ2-7, with unresolved D. The CDR3 is 13 amino acids. The V and J ends lost 3 bases and 6 bases respectively, with 12 bases between them. Looked up from germline, CDR1 is KGHSH and CDR2 is LQKENI.

This chain links TRBV13 with TRBJ1-2; 8 positions agree with TRBD1. The CDR3 sequence is 14 residues long. CDR1 is PRHDT, CDR2 FYEKMQ, per germline (reference sequence). The V gene end was trimmed by 4 bases and the J gene end by 7 bases; junction bases not matched to a gene: 8. The CDR3 here is CASSSGQGSGGYTF. The DNA of the CDR3 is TGTGCCAGCAGCTCCGGACAGGGTTCTGGTGGCTACACCTTC.